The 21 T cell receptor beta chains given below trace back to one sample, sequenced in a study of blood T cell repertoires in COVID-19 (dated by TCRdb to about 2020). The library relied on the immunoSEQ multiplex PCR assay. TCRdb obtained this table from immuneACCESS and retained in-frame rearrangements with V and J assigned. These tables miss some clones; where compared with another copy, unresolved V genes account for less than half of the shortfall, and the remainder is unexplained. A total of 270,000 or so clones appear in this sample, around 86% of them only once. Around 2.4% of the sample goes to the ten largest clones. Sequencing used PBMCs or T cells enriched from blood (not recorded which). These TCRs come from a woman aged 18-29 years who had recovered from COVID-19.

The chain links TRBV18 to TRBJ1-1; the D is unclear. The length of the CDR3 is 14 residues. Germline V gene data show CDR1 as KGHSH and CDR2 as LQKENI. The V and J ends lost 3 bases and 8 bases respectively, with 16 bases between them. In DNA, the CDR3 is TGTGCCAGCTCACCCGTTTTAGCTTTAAACGAAGCTTTCTTT. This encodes CASSPVLALNEAFF.

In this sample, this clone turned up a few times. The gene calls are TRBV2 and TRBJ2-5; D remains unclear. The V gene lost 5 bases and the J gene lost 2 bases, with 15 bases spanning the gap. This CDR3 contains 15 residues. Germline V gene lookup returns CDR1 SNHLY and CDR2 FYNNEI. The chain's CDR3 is CASSSRTLVQETQYF. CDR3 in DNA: TGTGCCAGCAGTTCCCGTACTTTGGTTCAAGAGACCCAGTACTTC.

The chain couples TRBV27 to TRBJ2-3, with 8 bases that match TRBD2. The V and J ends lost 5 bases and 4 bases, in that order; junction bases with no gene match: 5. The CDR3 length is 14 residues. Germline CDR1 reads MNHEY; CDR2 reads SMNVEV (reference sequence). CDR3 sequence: CASSSGSGSDTQYF. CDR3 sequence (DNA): TGTGCCAGCAGTAGCGGGAGCGGCTCAGATACGCAGTATTTT.

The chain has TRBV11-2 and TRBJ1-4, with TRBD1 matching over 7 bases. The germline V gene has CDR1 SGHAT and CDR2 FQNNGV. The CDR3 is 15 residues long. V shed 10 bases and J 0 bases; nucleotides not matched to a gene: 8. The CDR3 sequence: CATSGGRATNEKLFF. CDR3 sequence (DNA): TGTGCCACCTCAGGGGGAAGGGCAACTAATGAAAAACTGTTTTTT.

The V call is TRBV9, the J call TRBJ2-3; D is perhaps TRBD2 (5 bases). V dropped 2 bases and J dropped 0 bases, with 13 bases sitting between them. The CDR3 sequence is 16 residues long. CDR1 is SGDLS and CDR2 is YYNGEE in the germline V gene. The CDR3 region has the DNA TGTGCCAGCAGCGTCGGACTCCAATCAAGCACAGATACGCAGTATTTT. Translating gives CASSVGLQSSTDTQYF.

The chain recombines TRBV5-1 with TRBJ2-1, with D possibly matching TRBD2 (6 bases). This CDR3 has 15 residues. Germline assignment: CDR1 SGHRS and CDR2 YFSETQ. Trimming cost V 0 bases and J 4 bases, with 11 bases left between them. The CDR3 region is CASSLVISGYNEQFF. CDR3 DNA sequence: TGCGCCAGCAGCTTGGTTATTAGCGGTTACAATGAGCAGTTCTTC.

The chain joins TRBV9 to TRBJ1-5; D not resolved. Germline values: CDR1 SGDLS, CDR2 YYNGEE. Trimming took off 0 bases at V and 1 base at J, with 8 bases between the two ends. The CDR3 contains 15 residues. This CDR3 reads CASSVEGGSNQPQHF. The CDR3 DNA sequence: TGTGCCAGCAGCGTAGAGGGAGGAAGCAATCAGCCCCAGCATTTT.

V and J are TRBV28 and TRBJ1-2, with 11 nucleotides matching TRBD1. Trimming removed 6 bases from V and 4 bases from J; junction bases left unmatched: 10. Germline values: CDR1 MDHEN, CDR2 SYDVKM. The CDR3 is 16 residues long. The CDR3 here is CASSSDRGRWSYGYTF. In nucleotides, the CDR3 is TGTGCCAGCAGCTCGGACAGGGGGCGGTGGAGCTATGGCTACACCTTC.

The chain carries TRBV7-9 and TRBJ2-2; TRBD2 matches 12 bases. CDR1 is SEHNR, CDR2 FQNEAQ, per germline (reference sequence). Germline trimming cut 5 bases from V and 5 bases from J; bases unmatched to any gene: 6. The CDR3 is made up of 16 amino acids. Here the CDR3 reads CASSPGLAGGTGELFF. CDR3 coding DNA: TGTGCCAGCAGCCCGGGACTAGCGGGTGGTACCGGGGAGCTGTTTTTT.

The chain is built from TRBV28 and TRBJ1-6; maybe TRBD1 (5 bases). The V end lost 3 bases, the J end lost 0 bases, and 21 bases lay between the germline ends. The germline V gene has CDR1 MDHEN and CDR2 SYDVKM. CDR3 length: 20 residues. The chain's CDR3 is CASSFLGRVRLASYNSPLHF. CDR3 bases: TGTGCCAGCAGTTTCTTAGGCAGGGTGAGACTCGCCTCCTATAATTCACCCCTCCACTTT.

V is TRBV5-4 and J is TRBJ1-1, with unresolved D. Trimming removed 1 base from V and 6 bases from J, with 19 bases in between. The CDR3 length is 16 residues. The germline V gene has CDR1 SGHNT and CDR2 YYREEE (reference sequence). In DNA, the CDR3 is TGTGCCAGCAGCTTGCGCACCTCAACTTCAGGCGCTGAAGCTTTCTTT. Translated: CASSLRTSTSGAEAFF.

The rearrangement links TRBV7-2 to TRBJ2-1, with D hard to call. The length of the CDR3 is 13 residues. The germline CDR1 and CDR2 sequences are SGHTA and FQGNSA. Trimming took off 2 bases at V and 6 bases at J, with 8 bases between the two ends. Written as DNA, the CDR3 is TGTGCCAGCAGCTTACCGGTTCGCAATGAGCAGTTCTTC. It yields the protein CASSLPVRNEQFF.

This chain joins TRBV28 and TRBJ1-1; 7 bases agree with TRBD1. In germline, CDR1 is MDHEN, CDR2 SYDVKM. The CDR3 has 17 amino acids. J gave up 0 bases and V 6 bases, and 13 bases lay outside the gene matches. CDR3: CASRGTASAPMNTEAFF. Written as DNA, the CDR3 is TGTGCCAGCAGGGGGACAGCAAGCGCTCCTATGAACACTGAAGCTTTCTTT.

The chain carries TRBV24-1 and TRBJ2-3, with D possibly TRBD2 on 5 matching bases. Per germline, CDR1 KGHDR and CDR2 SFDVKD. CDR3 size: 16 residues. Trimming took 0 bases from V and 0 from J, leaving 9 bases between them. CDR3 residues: CATSDLGAASTDTQYF. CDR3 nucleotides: TGTGCCACCAGTGATTTGGGAGCGGCTAGCACAGATACGCAGTATTTT.

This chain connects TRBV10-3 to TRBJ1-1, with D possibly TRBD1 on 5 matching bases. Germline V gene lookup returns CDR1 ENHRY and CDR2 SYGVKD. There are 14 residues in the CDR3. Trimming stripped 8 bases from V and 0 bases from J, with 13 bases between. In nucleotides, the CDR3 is TGTGCCATCGGGCTGACAGAAATGAACACTGAAGCTTTCTTT. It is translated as CAIGLTEMNTEAFF.

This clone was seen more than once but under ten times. CDR3 nucleotides: TGTGCCTGGAGTGTGGGACAGATAAATGAAAAACTGTTTTTT. Translating gives CAWSVGQINEKLFF. The J gene is TRBJ1-4, the V gene TRBV30; 7 bases match TRBD1. J gave up 5 bases and V 0 bases, and 3 bases lay outside the gene matches. Germline V gene lookup returns CDR1 GTSNPN and CDR2 SVGIG (reference sequence). The CDR3 runs 14 residues.

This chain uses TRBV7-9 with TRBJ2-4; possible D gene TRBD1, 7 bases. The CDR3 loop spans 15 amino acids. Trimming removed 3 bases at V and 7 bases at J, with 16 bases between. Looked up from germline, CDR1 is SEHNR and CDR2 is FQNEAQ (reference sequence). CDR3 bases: TGTGCCAGCAGCTTTTCAGGGGGGCGTATGAACATTCAGTACTTC. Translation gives CASSFSGGRMNIQYF.

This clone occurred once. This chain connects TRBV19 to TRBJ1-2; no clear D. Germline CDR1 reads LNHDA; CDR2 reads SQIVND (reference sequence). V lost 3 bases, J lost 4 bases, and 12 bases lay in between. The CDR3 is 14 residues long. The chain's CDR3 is CASSIEGPGYGYTF. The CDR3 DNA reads TGTGCCAGTAGTATCGAGGGCCCTGGCTATGGCTACACCTTC. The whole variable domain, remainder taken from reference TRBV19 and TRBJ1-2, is DGGITQSPKYLFRKEGQNVTLSCEQNLNHDAMYWYRQDPGQGLRLIYYSQIVNDFQKGDIAEGYSVSREKKESFPLTVTSAQKNPTAFYLCASSIEGPGYGYTFGSGTRLTVV.

CDR3 in amino acids: CASSFGTGDNSPLHF. The CDR3 DNA reads as TGTGCCAGCAGCTTCGGGACAGGGGATAATTCACCCCTCCACTTT. The gene calls are TRBV5-4 and TRBJ1-6, with 10 nucleotides matching TRBD1. Trimming cost V 2 bases and J 5 bases; bases outside gene matches: 1. The CDR3 has 15 amino acids. Germline CDR1 is SGHNT and CDR2 is YYREEE (reference sequence).

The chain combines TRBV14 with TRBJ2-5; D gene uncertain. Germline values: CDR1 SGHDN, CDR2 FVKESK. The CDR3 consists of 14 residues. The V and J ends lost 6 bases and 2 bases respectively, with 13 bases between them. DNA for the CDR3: TGTGCCAGCAGTTATAGTGACACACAAGAGACCCAGTACTTC. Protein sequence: CASSYSDTQETQYF.

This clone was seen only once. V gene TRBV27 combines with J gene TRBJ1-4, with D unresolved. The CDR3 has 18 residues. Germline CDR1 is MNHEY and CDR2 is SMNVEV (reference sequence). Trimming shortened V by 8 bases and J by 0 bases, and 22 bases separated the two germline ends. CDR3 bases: TGTGCCAGCCTCCCCACCGTCCGGGAGTGGCCAACTAATGAAAAACTGTTTTTT. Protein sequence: CASLPTVREWPTNEKLFF. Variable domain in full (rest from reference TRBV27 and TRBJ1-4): EAQVTQNPRYLITVTGKKLTVTCSQNMNHEYMSWYRQDPGLGLRQIYYSMNVEVTDKGDVPEGYKVSRKEKRNFPLILESPSPNQTSLYFCASLPTVREWPTNEKLFFGSGTQLSVL.